This entry lists 22 T cell receptor beta chains sequenced from one sample in a study of immune characterization of retroperitoneal liposarcoma. MiXCR was run by TCRdb on the PCR reads, yielding one entry per CDR3 protein. Of approximately 7,100 distinct CDR3 sequences listed, around 30% were seen once; the top ten hold roughly 25%. Sequenced input: tumor tissue. These receptors all come from a female donor with retroperitoneal liposarcoma.

This clonotype was seen more than once but under ten times. This sequence joins TRBV6-1 and TRBJ2-7; D might be TRBD1 or TRBD2, each matching 5 bases. V was pared by 8 bases and J by 0 bases, with 8 bases between. Germline V gene lookup returns CDR1 MNHNS and CDR2 SASEGT. CDR3 length equals 12 residues. The CDR3 region has the DNA TGTGCCAGCTGGGACGGCTCCTACGAGCAGTACTTC. Protein: CASWDGSYEQYF.

Of note for this clonotype: This may come from a read error, since a much larger clone is one base off. V gene TRBV6-1 combines with J gene TRBJ2-1; TRBD2 is a possible D gene (5 bases). V lost 6 bases, J lost 10 bases, and 19 bases lay in between. Germline V gene lookup returns CDR1 MNHNS and CDR2 SASEGT. The CDR3 loop spans 14 amino acids. CDR3 nucleotides: TGTGCCAGCAGCACGGACTTTCGAGGCAGCGAGCAGTTCTTC. Amino acids: CASSTDFRGSEQFF.

This chain joins TRBV5-6 and TRBJ2-1; D is ambiguous. The J call is in doubt because the DNA end fits TRBJ2-7 better. Germline V lookup: CDR1 SGHDT, CDR2 YYEEEE. This CDR3 spans 11 amino acids. The DNA for the CDR3 is TGTGCCAGCAGCTTACGGCTGGAGCAGTACTTC. Protein sequence: CASSLRLEQYF.

This chain connects TRBV24-1 to TRBJ2-4, with no clear D. Germline CDR1 and CDR2: KGHDR and SFDVKD. The length of the CDR3 is 13 residues. V dropped 10 bases and J dropped 0 bases, with 9 bases sitting between them. The DNA for the CDR3 is TGTGCCACGCGCGACTTAGCCAAAAACATTCAGTACTTC. This codes for CATRDLAKNIQYF.

The chain employs TRBV6-5 and TRBJ2-1; TRBD2 agrees at 11 bases. The V and J ends lost 5 bases and 5 bases, in that order; junction bases with no gene match: 8. The germline V gene has CDR1 MNHEY and CDR2 SVGAGI. This CDR3 is 16 amino acids long. For the CDR3, the DNA is TGTGCCAGCAGTCGCCTCGGGACTAGCGGCCACAATGAGCAGTTCTTC. Its protein is CASSRLGTSGHNEQFF.

The chain couples TRBV6-6 to TRBJ1-6, with 7 nucleotides matching TRBD1. The junction had 8 bases not matched to a gene; V was cut back by 6 bases and J by 6 bases. The CDR3 has 15 residues. Per the germline V gene, CDR1 is MNHNY and CDR2 is SVGAGI (reference sequence). Written as DNA, the CDR3 is TGTGCCAGCAGCCCCGAGACAGGGTTTAATTCACCCCTCCACTTT. It translates to CASSPETGFNSPLHF.

This clonotype is labeled as large. The rearrangement links TRBV7-2 to TRBJ2-3; D not certain. This CDR3 contains 15 residues. Germline assignment: CDR1 SGHTA and CDR2 FQGNSA. V lost 2 bases and J 0 bases, leaving 9 bases between the germline ends. CDR3 sequence (DNA): TGTGCCAGCAGCTTACGAGGAACTAGCACAGATACGCAGTATTTT. It specifies CASSLRGTSTDTQYF. The full variable domain, rest sourced from reference TRBV7-2 and TRBJ2-3, is GAGVSQSPSNKVTEKGKDVELRCDPISGHTALYWYRQSLGQGLEFLIYFQGNSAPDKSGLPSDRFSAERTGGSVSTLTIQRTQQEDSAVYLCASSLRGTSTDTQYFGPGTRLTVL.

In this sample, this clonotype turned up many times. This chain joins TRBV7-2 and TRBJ2-1; D might be TRBD2 (6 bases). The CDR3 length is 14 residues. Germline V gene data show CDR1 as SGHTA and CDR2 as FQGNSA. Trimming removed 8 bases from V and 4 bases from J, with 15 bases in between. This chain's CDR3 is CASLASEAYNEQFF. The DNA for the CDR3 is TGTGCCAGCCTGGCTAGCGAGGCGTACAATGAGCAGTTCTTC.

This clonotype has a single count. CDR3 in amino acids: CSAPPPGGAGETQYF. DNA of the CDR3: TGCAGTGCACCGCCCCCAGGGGGCGCCGGGGAGACCCAGTACTTC. J is TRBJ2-1 and V is TRBV20-1, with TRBD1 identical over 8 bases. The J call may be incorrect, as the DNA end agrees better with TRBJ2-5. The CDR3 extends over 15 amino acids. Germline assignment: CDR1 DFQATT and CDR2 SNEGSKA (reference sequence).

This clonotype was detected only a few times. In DNA, the CDR3 is TGCGCCAGCAGCCAAGTGGGAGCGGGAAGCACAGATACGCAGTATTTT. Its translation is CASSQVGAGSTDTQYF. J is TRBJ2-3 and V is TRBV4-1; 7 nucleotides match TRBD2. This CDR3 has 16 residues. Germline assignment: CDR1 MGHRA and CDR2 YSYEKL. Trimming at V came to 1 base and at J to 0 bases, leaving 4 bases not matched to a gene.

This chain joins TRBV6-1 and TRBJ1-2, with a weak D call TRBD1 (6 bases). The germline CDR1 and CDR2 sequences are MNHNS and SASEGT. The V and J ends lost 8 bases and 1 base respectively, with 11 bases between them. The CDR3 consists of 13 residues. CDR3 sequence reads: CASLMDSNYGYTF. The DNA of the CDR3 is TGTGCCAGCCTAATGGACAGTAACTATGGCTACACCTTC.

This sequence joins TRBV7-6 and TRBJ2-3; no firm D call. Germline CDR1 reads SGHVS; CDR2 reads FNYEAQ. Trimming took off 2 bases at V and 4 bases at J, with 16 bases between the two ends. The length of the CDR3 is 16 residues. CDR3 sequence: CASSLRPPSFADTQYF. In DNA, the CDR3 is TGTGCCAGCAGCTTACGACCCCCTAGTTTTGCAGATACGCAGTATTTT. The entire variable domain, with the rest obtained from reference TRBV7-6 and TRBJ2-3, is as follows: GAGVSQSPRYKVTKRGQDVALRCDPISGHVSLYWYRQALGQGPEFLTYFNYEAQQDKSGLPNDRFSAERPEGSISTLTIQRTEQRDSAMYRCASSLRPPSFADTQYFGPGTRLTVL.

This clonotype counts as medium-sized. The rearrangement joins TRBV14 to TRBJ2-1, with 14 nucleotides matching TRBD2. The closer fit of TRBJ2-7 to the DNA end suggests the J call may be wrong. Germline V gene sequence: CDR1 SGHDN, CDR2 FVKESK. This CDR3 contains 18 residues. The CDR3 DNA follows: TGTGCCAGCAGCCAAGGCCCGACTAGCGGGAGGGCCTGGGGTGAGCAGTACTTC. It specifies CASSQGPTSGRAWGEQYF.

In its sample, this clonotype was seen a few times. J is TRBJ1-4 and V is TRBV25-1; D is undetermined. The CDR3 length is 15 residues. Per germline, CDR1 MGHDK and CDR2 SYGVNS. Deletions cut 2 bases from V and 1 base from J, with 8 bases between. CDR3 in amino acids: CASSEGRVTNEKLFF. For the CDR3, the DNA is TGTGCCAGCAGTGAAGGGAGGGTAACTAATGAAAAACTGTTTTTT.

A few counts support this clonotype. The chain joins TRBV7-2 to TRBJ1-4; 8 nucleotides agree with TRBD1. CDR3 length equals 14 residues. Germline values: CDR1 SGHTA, CDR2 FQGNSA. Trimming took 4 bases from V and 6 from J; bases not matched to a gene: 4. The CDR3, as DNA: TGTGCCAGCAGCTACGACAGGGGAGATGAAAAACTGTTTTTT. Protein sequence: CASSYDRGDEKLFF.

This clonotype came up many times. The junction and the germline gene differ at one end; a read error may be behind it. V gene TRBV25-1 combines with J gene TRBJ2-5; 9 nucleotides align to TRBD1. The CDR3 consists of 16 residues. Germline V gene sequence: CDR1 MGHDK, CDR2 SYGVNS. Here the CDR3 reads CASSPTGGSHQETQYF. The DNA of the CDR3 is TGTGCCAGCAGCCCAACAGGGGGCAGCCACCAGGAGACCCAGTACTTC. Filled out from reference TRBV25-1 and TRBJ2-5, the complete variable domain reads EADIYQTPRYLVIGTGKKITLECSQTMGHDKMYWYQQDPGMELHLIHYSYGVNSTEKGDLSSESTVSRIRTEHFPLTLESARPSHTSQYLCASSPTGGSHQETQYFGPGTRLLVL.

There are a few counts of this clonotype. The rearrangement links TRBV7-2 to TRBJ1-1; D might be TRBD1 (6 bases). The CDR3 has 15 residues. The germline gives CDR1 SGHTA, CDR2 FQGNSA. V dropped 1 base and J dropped 6 bases, with 15 bases sitting between them. CDR3 coding DNA: TGTGCCAGCAGCTTAGTTCAGGGGAGGTATGCTGAAGCTTTCTTT. This encodes CASSLVQGRYAEAFF.

This clonotype has only one observation. The rearrangement joins TRBV7-2 to TRBJ2-1; the match to TRBD2 covers 13 bases. The end of the DNA fits TRBJ2-7 better, so the J call may be wrong. Germline values: CDR1 SGHTA, CDR2 FQGNSA. This CDR3 is built from 15 residues. CDR3 DNA: TGTGCCAGCAGCTCCGGACTAGCGGGAGCCTACGAGCAGTACTTC. It codes for CASSSGLAGAYEQYF.

The chain links TRBV11-3 to TRBJ1-1; no reliable D call. CDR3 size: 14 residues. Trimming took off 3 bases at V and 5 bases at J, with 13 bases between the two ends. Germline CDR1 and CDR2: SGHNT and YENEEA. CDR3 amino acids: CASSFRQEGTEAFF. The CDR3 DNA sequence: TGTGCCAGCAGCTTTAGACAAGAGGGAACTGAAGCTTTCTTT.

This clonotype was seen at least ten times. The rearrangement uses TRBV12-3 or TRBV12-4 and TRBJ2-2; 10 bases are shared with TRBD1. V lost 6 bases, J lost 6 bases, and 1 base stayed unmatched. The length of the CDR3 is 13 residues. The CDR3 protein is CASSGTGAGELFF. In DNA, the CDR3 is TGTGCCAGCAGCGGGACAGGGGCCGGGGAGCTGTTTTTT.

For the CDR3, the DNA is TGTGCCAGCAGATCGTACAGGGTTAGAGACAAAAAACTGTTTTTT. Translation gives CASRSYRVRDKKLFF. V and J are TRBV6-1 and TRBJ1-4, with D maybe TRBD1 (6 bases). The CDR3 is 15 residues long. Deletions cut 6 bases from V and 9 bases from J, with 20 bases between. Per germline, CDR1 MNHNS and CDR2 SASEGT.

The J gene is TRBJ2-1, the V gene TRBV6-1; D is unclear. V lost 4 bases to trimming and J lost 4 bases, with 8 bases between them. In germline, CDR1 is MNHNS, CDR2 SASEGT. The CDR3 has 13 residues. CDR3 protein: CASSAHVYNEQFF. DNA for the CDR3: TGTGCCAGCAGTGCTCACGTTTACAATGAGCAGTTCTTC.